This T cell receptor beta chain was obtained from a study of blood T cells in healthy people across ages. Investigators took around 10 milliliters of peripheral blood from every donor. Germline CDR1 and CDR2: SGHRS and YFSETQ. V was pared by 0 bases and J by 4 bases, with 8 bases between. The CDR3 has 15 residues. Sample-barcoded 5' priming and a J-beta primer mix drove a second PCR of about 6 to 12 cycles. MiXCR was run by TCRdb on the 5' RACE reads, yielding one entry per CDR3 protein. This table has about 720,000 distinct CDR3 sequences, around 25% appearing once. The same sample was also used in a study of T cells of mothers and their children. From that second work: Using approximately 1.5 ug per 15 ul, all extracted RNA underwent cDNA synthesis.

This chain links TRBV5-1 with TRBJ2-6; D may be TRBD1 (6 bases). The receptor comes from a boy aged 5-17 years in good health. Sequencing used blood. The chain's CDR3 is CASSLEGVGANVLTF. In DNA form, the CDR3 reads TGCGCCAGCAGCTTGGAGGGGGTCGGGGCCAACGTCCTGACTTTC.